Shown below are 22 T cell receptor beta chains from a single sample sequenced in a study of T cells in Graves' hyperthyroidism and ophthalmopathy. Amplification of TCR beta CDR3 regions was performed using RNA transcripts as template. When the TCR CDR3 underwent first-round RT-PCR, the HTBI primer set was used. One entry per CDR3 protein, called by TCRdb with MiXCR from the multiplex PCR reads. The data show about 330,000 distinct CDR3 sequences, roughly 13% seen once. The source material was blood. The receptors were sampled from a woman aged 40 to 50 with Graves' ophthalmopathy.

The chain uses TRBV3-1 and TRBJ1-1; TRBD1 might be the D (5 bases). The CDR3 extends over 13 amino acids. The germline V gene has CDR1 LGHDT and CDR2 YNNKEL (reference sequence). Deletions cut 5 bases from V and 4 bases from J, with 11 bases between. CDR3 protein: CASSRAQGTEAFF. The CDR3 DNA reads as TGTGCCAGCAGCAGGGCCCAGGGCACTGAAGCTTTCTTT.

This clonotype was found many times. The chain carries TRBV6-1 and TRBJ1-2, with D perhaps TRBD1 (6 bases). The germline V gene encodes CDR1 MNHNS and CDR2 SASEGT. This CDR3 contains 14 residues. Trimming cost V 6 bases and J 7 bases, with 18 bases left between them. DNA for the CDR3: TGTGCCAGCAGGGAGAAACAGGGCTCCCTTGGCTACACCTTC. Residues: CASREKQGSLGYTF.

This clonotype has ten or more counts. The chain has TRBV11-3 and TRBJ1-1; TRBD1 agrees at 8 bases. J was trimmed by 0 bases and V by 5 bases; bases with no gene match: 2. Germline CDR1 reads SGHNT; CDR2 reads YENEEA. CDR3 length: 14 amino acids. CDR3 DNA: TGTGCCAGCAGCCGGACAGGGCTGAACACTGAAGCTTTCTTT. Translating gives CASSRTGLNTEAFF.

This clonotype occurred many times. This chain connects TRBV19 to TRBJ2-3; D is possibly TRBD1 (6 bases). The V end was cut by 5 bases, the J end by 2 bases, with 11 bases between. This CDR3 comprises 14 residues. CDR1 and CDR2 (germline): LNHDA, SQIVND (reference sequence). The CDR3 region is CASSRQAFTDTQYF. The CDR3 DNA follows: TGTGCCAGTAGTCGACAGGCCTTCACAGATACGCAGTATTTT.

This chain connects TRBV11-2 to TRBJ2-2; TRBD1 agrees at 8 bases. This CDR3 contains 16 residues. Germline values: CDR1 SGHAT, CDR2 FQNNGV. With 1 base clipped from V and 4 bases from J, the junction kept 5 bases outside the gene matches. DNA for the CDR3: TGTGCCAGCAGCTTAGTCGCAGGGGGCGTCACCGGGGAGCTGTTTTTT. Protein product: CASSLVAGGVTGELFF. The full variable domain, completed using reference TRBV11-2 and TRBJ2-2, is EAGVAQSPRYKIIEKRQSVAFWCNPISGHATLYWYQQILGQGPKLLIQFQNNGVVDDSQLPKDRFSAERLKGVDSTLKIQPAKLEDSAVYLCASSLVAGGVTGELFFGEGSRLTVL.

This clonotype has a count of ten or more. The V gene is TRBV12-3 or TRBV12-4, the J gene TRBJ2-5; the D gene is possibly TRBD2 (6 bases). V was cut by 7 bases and J by 4 bases, with 16 bases left in between. The CDR3 is made up of 14 amino acids. The CDR3: CASTTPRGIETQYF. In nucleotides, the CDR3 is TGTGCCAGCACCACACCCCGGGGGATAGAGACCCAGTACTTC.

The count of this clonotype is one. The gene calls are TRBV18 and TRBJ2-7; TRBD1 matches at 7 bases. The germline gives CDR1 KGHSH, CDR2 LQKENI. The J segment lost 3 bases and the V segment lost 6 bases, leaving 8 bases of the junction unmatched. The CDR3 covers 14 residues. This CDR3 reads CASSQNRGVYEQYF. DNA for the CDR3: TGTGCCAGCTCGCAAAACAGGGGTGTCTACGAGCAGTACTTC. Filled out from reference TRBV18 and TRBJ2-7, the complete variable domain reads NAGVMQNPRHLVRRRGQEARLRCSPMKGHSHVYWYRQLPEEGLKFMVYLQKENIIDESGMPKERFSAEFPKEGPSILRIQQVVRGDSAAYFCASSQNRGVYEQYFGPGTRLTVT.

A word on this clonotype: Since a much larger clone is just one base distant, this may be a read error. The gene calls are TRBV12-3 or TRBV12-4 and TRBJ2-7; D is uncertain. This CDR3 comprises 12 residues. CDR3 in amino acids: CASSIKKLEQCF. CDR3 nucleotide sequence: TGTGCCAGCAGCATCAAAAAACTCGAGCAGTGCTTC.

V is TRBV18 and J is TRBJ2-5, with 9 nucleotides matching TRBD1. Looked up from germline, CDR1 is KGHSH and CDR2 is LQKENI. With V trimmed by 3 bases and J by 5 bases, 4 bases remained unmatched. The CDR3 totals 14 residues. This CDR3 is CASSPRDREETQYF. As DNA, the CDR3 is TGTGCCAGCTCACCCAGGGACAGGGAGGAGACCCAGTACTTC.

This clonotype showed up just a few times. The chain combines TRBV27 with TRBJ2-6; D uncertain. Trimming removed 0 bases from V and 2 bases from J, with 5 bases in between. The CDR3 covers 15 residues. The germline V gene encodes CDR1 MNHEY and CDR2 SMNVEV (reference sequence). CDR3 sequence reads: CASSLSQTGANVLTF. DNA for the CDR3: TGTGCCAGCAGTTTATCACAAACTGGGGCCAACGTCCTGACTTTC.

This clonotype occurred many times. This chain uses TRBV2 with TRBJ1-1, with D perhaps matching TRBD1 (5 bases). The germline V gene encodes CDR1 SNHLY and CDR2 FYNNEI. The CDR3 length is 16 residues. V was cut by 5 bases and J by 0 bases, with 16 bases left in between. This CDR3 is CASSHLGLRMNTEAFF. In DNA form, the CDR3 reads TGTGCCAGCAGTCACCTGGGACTCCGCATGAACACTGAAGCTTTCTTT. The variable domain in full, completed from reference TRBV2 and TRBJ1-1, reads EPEVTQTPSHQVTQMGQEVILRCVPISNHLYFYWYRQILGQKVEFLVSFYNNEISEKSEIFDDQFSVERPDGSNFTLKIRSTKLEDSAMYFCASSHLGLRMNTEAFFGQGTRLTVV.

The chain combines TRBV6-1 with TRBJ2-7, with a tentative D call TRBD1 (6 bases). Germline assignment: CDR1 MNHNS and CDR2 SASEGT. The V end lost 9 bases, the J end lost 3 bases, and 15 bases lay between the germline ends. This CDR3 region has 13 residues. The CDR3 loop reads CASSSGTIYEQYF. The CDR3 DNA follows: TGTGCCAGTTCATCCGGGACAATCTACGAGCAGTACTTC.

This clonotype was detected many times. The chain carries TRBV7-6 and TRBJ2-1; D is perhaps TRBD1 (6 bases). V lost 6 bases to trimming and J lost 8 bases, with 20 bases between them. CDR3 length: 15 amino acids. CDR1 and CDR2 from the germline V gene are SGHVS and FNYEAQ. This CDR3 reads CASRATGSFGYEQFF. The CDR3 DNA is TGTGCCAGCAGGGCAACAGGGTCGTTTGGGTATGAGCAGTTCTTC.

This clonotype occurred many times. V usage is TRBV19 and J usage is TRBJ1-1; 11 nucleotides agree with TRBD1. Germline V CDR1 and CDR2: LNHDA, SQIVND (reference sequence). J gave up 2 bases and V 4 bases, and 12 bases lay outside the gene matches. The CDR3 contains 18 residues. The chain's CDR3 is CASSRTGTGGLLNTEAFF. As DNA, the CDR3 is TGTGCCAGTAGTAGAACCGGGACAGGGGGACTCCTCAACACTGAAGCTTTCTTT.

This sequence joins TRBV7-9 and TRBJ2-1; 10 bases map to TRBD2. CDR1 SEHNR and CDR2 FQNEAQ come from the germline V gene (reference sequence). The CDR3 is 18 amino acids. With V trimmed by 0 bases and J by 4 bases, 9 bases remained unmatched. The chain's CDR3 is CASSLAESSGGHYNEQFF. In nucleotides, the CDR3 is TGTGCCAGCAGCTTAGCGGAGTCTAGCGGGGGCCATTACAATGAGCAGTTCTTC.

The DNA for the CDR3 is TGTGCCAGCAGTTCGCTGGACTCGTTAAACACCGGGGAGCTGTTTTTT. It codes for CASSSLDSLNTGELFF. The chain links TRBV28 to TRBJ2-2, with D tentatively TRBD2 (5 bases). CDR3 size: 16 residues. Germline CDR1 and CDR2: MDHEN and SYDVKM. Trimming took 4 bases from V and 2 from J, leaving 14 bases between them.

This clonotype has a count of ten or more. V usage is TRBV12-3 or TRBV12-4 and J usage is TRBJ1-1; D unresolved. This CDR3 is 12 amino acids long. Trimming left V 3 bases short and J 1 base short, with 3 bases between. This chain's CDR3 is CASSFPNTEAFF. CDR3 bases: TGTGCCAGCAGTTTTCCGAACACTGAAGCTTTCTTT.

This clonotype was observed at least ten times. The chain recombines TRBV19 with TRBJ1-1; no definite D call. The CDR3 spans 13 residues. Trimming pared 3 bases from V and 1 base from J, leaving 6 bases between. Germline V gives CDR1 LNHDA, CDR2 SQIVND (reference sequence). This CDR3 reads CASSIPENTEAFF. The CDR3 DNA reads as TGTGCCAGTAGTATCCCGGAGAACACTGAAGCTTTCTTT.

This clonotype was seen at least ten times. V usage is TRBV25-1 and J usage is TRBJ2-1; D call uncertain. This CDR3 contains 13 residues. Trimming left V 5 bases short and J 9 bases short, with 14 bases between. Germline V gene data show CDR1 as MGHDK and CDR2 as SYGVNS. CDR3 loop: CASSPNKPSEQFF. DNA for the CDR3: TGTGCCAGCAGTCCTAATAAACCCAGTGAGCAGTTCTTC.

There are many counts of this clonotype. V and J are TRBV7-9 and TRBJ2-7, with D perhaps matching TRBD2 (6 bases). Looked up from germline, CDR1 is SEHNR and CDR2 is FQNEAQ (reference sequence). The CDR3 length is 14 residues. V was clipped by 5 bases and J by 6 bases, with 17 bases between them. CDR3 sequence reads: CASSLRSLSGEQYF. CDR3 DNA: TGTGCCAGCAGCCTAAGGTCCCTTAGCGGCGAGCAGTACTTC.

This clonotype was counted at least ten times. J is TRBJ2-1 and V is TRBV6-6; 12 bases match TRBD2. The CDR3 covers 21 residues. Losses at the gene ends were 0 bases for V and 0 bases for J; bases not matched to a gene: 12. Germline values: CDR1 MNHNY, CDR2 SVGAGI (reference sequence). CDR3 nucleotides: TGTGCCAGCAGTTACTCGGCCCCTCTAGCGGGAGGGCTTTCCTCCTACAATGAGCAGTTCTTC. Protein sequence: CASSYSAPLAGGLSSYNEQFF.

Notes on this clonotype: A much larger clone sits a single nucleotide away, making a read error possible. V and J are TRBV15 and TRBJ2-7, with no clear D. This CDR3 has 14 residues. V lost 0 bases and J lost 2, with 8 bases in between. From germline, CDR1 is LNHNV and CDR2 YYDKDF (reference sequence). CDR3 sequence: CATSREGPTYEQYF. As DNA, the CDR3 is TGTGCCACCAGCAGAGAGGGCCCAACCTACGAGCAGTACTTC.